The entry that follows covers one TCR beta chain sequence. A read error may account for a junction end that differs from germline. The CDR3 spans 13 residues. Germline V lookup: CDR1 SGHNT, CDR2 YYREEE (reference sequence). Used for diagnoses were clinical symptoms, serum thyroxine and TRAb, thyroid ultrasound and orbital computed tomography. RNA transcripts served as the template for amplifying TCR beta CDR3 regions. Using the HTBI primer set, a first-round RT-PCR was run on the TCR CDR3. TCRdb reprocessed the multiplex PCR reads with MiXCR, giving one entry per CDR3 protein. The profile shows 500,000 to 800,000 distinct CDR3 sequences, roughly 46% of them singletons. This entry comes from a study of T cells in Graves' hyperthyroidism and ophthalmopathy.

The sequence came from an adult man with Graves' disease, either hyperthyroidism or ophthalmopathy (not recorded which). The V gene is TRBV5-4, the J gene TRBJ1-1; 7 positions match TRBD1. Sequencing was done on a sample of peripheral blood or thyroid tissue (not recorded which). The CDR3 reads CASSFRGNTETFF. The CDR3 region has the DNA TGTGCCAGCAGCTTCAGGGGGAACACTGAAACTTTCTTT.